This TCR beta chain stems from a study of Tregs in tolerant kidney transplant recipients. About the study: Mixed chimerism was transient after nonmyeloablative marrow transplants from related graft donors.

Of note for this clone: The CDR3 end is not reached by the read, which stops 3 residues before it; the germline J gene fills it in.

Germline V gene sequence: CDR1 SEHNR, CDR2 FQNEAQ (reference sequence). The CDR3 extends over 13 amino acids. Trimming removed 4 bases from V and 1 base from J, with 4 bases in between. Sequenced by immunoSEQ multiplex PCR; TCRdb stores in-frame clones only, minus some. The sample has 50,000 or so clones, and its top ten clones hold roughly 0.8%. This specimen was CD4+ T cells from blood, taken before the transplant. The TCR comes from a human donor who received a combined kidney and bone marrow transplant. The chain carries TRBV7-9 and TRBJ1-4; D is unresolved. The part of the CDR3 DNA that was read is TGTGCCAGCAGCTCAGTAACTAATGAAAAA. As protein: CASSSVTNEK. The entire CDR3 reads CASSSVTNEKLFF.